These 30 T cell receptor beta chains came from one sample sequenced in a study of blood T cell repertoires in COVID-19. Assay: immunoSEQ multiplex PCR; the TCRdb copy retains only in-frame clones and omits some. This sample has 48,000 or so clones, with roughly 91% found just once. Sequencing was done on a sample of peripheral blood. The receptors shown here come from a human donor in a cohort sampled during active COVID-19.

This rearrangement joins TRBV28 to TRBJ2-3, with a tentative D call TRBD1 (6 bases). Trimming cost V 7 bases and J 5 bases, with 16 bases left between them. CDR1 and CDR2 from the germline V gene are MDHEN and SYDVKM. There are 14 residues in the CDR3. The CDR3 DNA sequence: TGTGCCAGCAAAACCCCGGTCAGGGGAGATACGCAGTATTTT. Encoded protein: CASKTPVRGDTQYF.

The chain recombines TRBV29-1 with TRBJ2-3; maybe TRBD1 (6 bases). The germline V gene has CDR1 SQVTM and CDR2 ANQGSEA. The CDR3 loop spans 13 amino acids. Trimming stripped 2 bases from V and 2 bases from J, with 8 bases between. The CDR3 region has the DNA TGCAGCGTTGAACGGGACATCACAGATACGCAGTATTTT. This codes for CSVERDITDTQYF.

This sequence joins TRBV5-5 and TRBJ2-1, with D possibly being TRBD1 (6 bases). The CDR3 covers 14 residues. V was cut by 0 bases and J by 4 bases, with 8 bases left in between. CDR1 SGHKS and CDR2 YYEKEE come from the germline V gene (reference sequence). The CDR3 loop is CASSLEDSYNEQFF. As DNA, the CDR3 is TGTGCCAGCAGCTTGGAGGACAGTTACAATGAGCAGTTCTTC.

A few counts support this clone. This chain uses TRBV2 with TRBJ1-6, with 7 bases that match TRBD1. The germline gives CDR1 SNHLY, CDR2 FYNNEI. With V trimmed by 4 bases and J by 4 bases, 7 bases remained unmatched. This CDR3 has 16 amino acids. CDR3 in amino acids: CASSGAPGQYNSPLHF. The CDR3 nucleotides read TGTGCCAGCAGTGGCGCCCCGGGACAGTATAATTCACCCCTCCACTTT.

Concerning this clone itself: The junction differs from germline at one of its ends, possibly a read error. The V call is TRBV19, the J call TRBJ1-5; D remains ambiguous. The CDR3 is made up of 14 amino acids. Germline V gives CDR1 LNHDA, CDR2 SQIVND (reference sequence). CDR3 nucleotide sequence: TGTGCCAGTAGTGTAGAGTCAGGTAATCAGCCCCAGCATTTT. Its translation: CASSVESGNQPQHF.

This clone was seen a single time. This chain links TRBV5-1 with TRBJ2-7; TRBD2 matches at 7 bases. Germline V CDR1 and CDR2: SGHRS, YFSETQ. The CDR3 is made up of 14 amino acids. The J segment lost 2 bases and the V segment lost 0 bases, leaving 2 bases of the junction unmatched. The CDR3 protein is CASSLEGTTYEQYF. CDR3 sequence (DNA): TGCGCCAGCAGCTTGGAAGGGACTACCTACGAGCAGTACTTC.

The chain has TRBV6-5 and TRBJ2-7, with D perhaps matching TRBD1 (6 bases). The germline V and J ends were trimmed by 4 bases and 5 bases, with 15 bases remaining between them. The CDR3 is 14 residues long. Germline lookup yields CDR1 MNHEY and CDR2 SVGAGI. In nucleotides, the CDR3 is TGTGCCAGCAGTTCAAGGGGGTTAGTGGACGAGCAGTACTTC. This sequence encodes CASSSRGLVDEQYF.

The chain recombines TRBV28 with TRBJ2-7, with a possible D match to TRBD1 (6 bases). V lost 10 bases and J 0 bases, leaving 10 bases between the germline ends. The CDR3 runs 12 residues. Looked up from germline, CDR1 is MDHEN and CDR2 is SYDVKM. In DNA, the CDR3 is TGTGCCACCGACAGGAGCTCCTACGAGCAGTACTTC. Its protein product is CATDRSSYEQYF.

The J gene is TRBJ2-1, the V gene TRBV9; 10 bases are a match to TRBD2. Germline V gives CDR1 SGDLS, CDR2 YYNGEE. V trimming: 4 bases; J trimming: 12 bases; junction bases outside the gene matches: 10. The CDR3 sequence is 14 residues long. The CDR3 spells CASSPSGRRVRQFF. The DNA for the CDR3 is TGTGCCAGCAGCCCTAGCGGGAGACGAGTGCGGCAGTTCTTC.

The gene calls are TRBV18 and TRBJ1-1; D may be TRBD1 (5 bases). The CDR3 is 16 residues long. V gave up 2 bases and J gave up 0 bases, with 13 bases separating them. The germline gives CDR1 KGHSH, CDR2 LQKENI. CDR3: CASSPTRTQMNTEAFF. The CDR3 bases are TGTGCCAGCTCACCAACACGGACACAAATGAACACTGAAGCTTTCTTT.

This clone was seen a few times. The chain carries TRBV19 and TRBJ1-5; 10 bases align to TRBD1. Trimming took 3 bases from V and 4 from J; bases not matched to a gene: 3. This CDR3 is built from 15 residues. The V gene's germline CDR1 is LNHDA and CDR2 SQIVND (reference sequence). The CDR3 loop reads CASSIGDRGNQPQHF. CDR3 nucleotide sequence: TGTGCCAGTAGTATCGGGGACAGGGGTAATCAGCCCCAGCATTTT.

This sequence joins TRBV7-9 and TRBJ1-2; no reliable D call. The CDR3 has 12 amino acids. Trimming removed 2 bases at V and 2 bases at J, with 3 bases between. CDR1 is SEHNR and CDR2 is FQNEAQ in the germline V gene (reference sequence). The CDR3 here is CASSLQNYGYTF. CDR3 sequence (DNA): TGTGCCAGCAGCTTACAGAACTATGGCTACACCTTC.

The gene calls are TRBV6-1 and TRBJ1-5; D gene unclear. Trimming took off 1 base at V and 2 bases at J, with 9 bases between the two ends. The CDR3 sequence is 15 residues long. Germline CDR1 is MNHNS and CDR2 is SASEGT. Written as DNA, the CDR3 is TGTGCCAGCAGTGAAGGGGCAGGTGGCAATCAGCCCCAGCATTTT. Its translation: CASSEGAGGNQPQHF.

The V gene is TRBV5-8, the J gene TRBJ2-2, with a possible D match to TRBD2 (5 bases). Trimming pared 4 bases from V and 2 bases from J, leaving 12 bases between. This CDR3 contains 15 residues. Germline V lookup: CDR1 SGHTS, CDR2 YDEGEE. CDR3 in amino acids: CASSRGMVNTGELFF. The CDR3 nucleotides read TGTGCCAGCAGCCGGGGTATGGTAAACACCGGGGAGCTGTTTTTT.

V and J are TRBV11-2 and TRBJ1-6, with D perhaps matching TRBD1 (5 bases). V lost 5 bases, J lost 9 bases, and 20 bases lay in between. The CDR3 consists of 16 residues. Germline lookup yields CDR1 SGHAT and CDR2 FQNNGV. The CDR3 DNA reads as TGTGCCAGCAGCACCGGGACTTTTGGGTTTAGTTCACCCCTCCACTTT. Its translation is CASSTGTFGFSSPLHF. The variable domain in full, with the rest retrieved from reference TRBV11-2 and TRBJ1-6, is EAGVAQSPRYKIIEKRQSVAFWCNPISGHATLYWYQQILGQGPKLLIQFQNNGVVDDSQLPKDRFSAERLKGVDSTLKIQPAKLEDSAVYLCASSTGTFGFSSPLHFGNGTRLTVT.

This clone has just one count. The chain combines TRBV19 with TRBJ1-1, with 9 nucleotides matching TRBD1. CDR3 size: 15 residues. J was trimmed by 4 bases and V by 5 bases; bases with no gene match: 8. CDR1 LNHDA and CDR2 SQIVND come from the germline V gene (reference sequence). CDR3: CASSGSRQGGTEAFF. CDR3 nucleotides: TGTGCCAGTAGTGGTTCCCGACAGGGGGGCACTGAAGCTTTCTTT.

The chain recombines TRBV24-1 with TRBJ2-1; 9 bases agree with TRBD2. The CDR3 length is 15 residues. Germline CDR1 reads KGHDR; CDR2 reads SFDVKD. Losses at the gene ends were 0 bases for V and 8 bases for J; bases not matched to a gene: 4. The CDR3 loop is CATSDLMSGRYEQFF. CDR3 coding DNA: TGTGCCACCAGTGATTTGATGAGCGGGAGGTATGAGCAGTTCTTC.

The chain recombines TRBV7-9 with TRBJ1-3; D gene ambiguous. Germline lookup yields CDR1 SEHNR and CDR2 FQNEAQ (reference sequence). The CDR3 has 14 residues. V shed 5 bases and J shed 4 bases, with 12 bases lying between them. The CDR3 reads CASSLMWEGNTIYF. As DNA, the CDR3 is TGTGCCAGCAGCCTGATGTGGGAGGGAAACACCATATATTTT.

This chain uses TRBV6-1 with TRBJ2-3; D may be TRBD1 (5 bases). This CDR3 is built from 15 residues. The germline V and J ends were trimmed by 3 bases and 0 bases, with 10 bases remaining between them. CDR1 is MNHNS and CDR2 is SASEGT in the germline V gene. DNA for the CDR3: TGTGCCAGCAGTGACAGGGTCGCTAGCACAGATACGCAGTATTTT. Translation gives CASSDRVASTDTQYF.

The V and J genes are TRBV27 and TRBJ1-5, with TRBD1 identical over 10 bases. CDR1 is MNHEY and CDR2 is SMNVEV in the germline V gene (reference sequence). With V trimmed by 5 bases and J by 5 bases, 9 bases remained unmatched. The CDR3 is made up of 16 amino acids. CDR3 region: CASSPLTGGAHQPQHF. The CDR3 region has the DNA TGTGCCAGCAGTCCTCTGACAGGGGGCGCGCATCAGCCCCAGCATTTT.

The CDR3 here is CAWSATPGGFTYEQYF. As DNA, the CDR3 is TGTGCCTGGAGTGCCACCCCGGGCGGGTTCACCTACGAGCAGTACTTC. This chain uses TRBV30 with TRBJ2-7; D may be TRBD2 (5 bases). Trimming removed 1 base from V and 2 bases from J, with 18 bases in between. CDR1 is GTSNPN, CDR2 SVGIG, per germline (reference sequence). This CDR3 spans 16 amino acids.

The rearrangement uses TRBV12-5 and TRBJ2-5, with TRBD1 identical over 8 bases. The ends lost 4 bases at V and 4 bases at J; junction bases unmatched: 5. The germline V gene has CDR1 LGHNT and CDR2 FRNRAP. The CDR3 loop spans 14 amino acids. The CDR3 DNA reads as TGTGCTAGTGGTTCGACAGGGGAGTTAGAGACCCAGTACTTC. Its translation is CASGSTGELETQYF.

The V gene is TRBV28, the J gene TRBJ2-7, with 8 bases aligning to TRBD2. CDR3 length equals 14 residues. Germline values: CDR1 MDHEN, CDR2 SYDVKM. V lost 5 bases to trimming and J lost 0 bases; unmatched junction nucleotides: 3. In DNA, the CDR3 is TGTGCCAGCAGTCCCGGGACTAGCTCCTACGAGCAGTACTTC. It specifies CASSPGTSSYEQYF.

The rearrangement links TRBV5-5 to TRBJ2-5, with TRBD1 identical over 7 bases. This CDR3 comprises 15 residues. Germline-derived CDR1 and CDR2 are SGHKS and YYEKEE (reference sequence). V dropped 2 bases and J dropped 7; count of bases not matched to a gene: 11. CDR3 in DNA: TGTGCCAGCAGCTTCGGACCAGGGGGACGTAGGACCCAGTACTTC. Translated, it gives CASSFGPGGRRTQYF.

This clone has more than one count but fewer than ten. The same CDR3 is also encoded by other DNA sequences in this sample. This chain uses TRBV10-3 with TRBJ2-7; 9 nucleotides line up with TRBD1. Trimming took 6 bases from V and 5 from J; bases not matched to a gene: 14. Per the germline V gene, CDR1 is ENHRY and CDR2 is SYGVKD. The length of the CDR3 is 16 residues. CDR3 region: CAISPGTGKGSHEQYF. In DNA, the CDR3 is TGTGCCATCAGCCCCGGGACAGGGAAGGGCTCGCACGAGCAGTACTTC.

The rearrangement joins TRBV5-8 to TRBJ2-1; D gene uncertain. There are 13 residues in the CDR3. The germline V and J ends were trimmed by 1 base and 7 bases, with 9 bases remaining between them. Germline V gene lookup returns CDR1 SGHTS and CDR2 YDEGEE. The CDR3 protein is CASSLYYGNEQFF. In DNA form, the CDR3 reads TGTGCCAGCAGCTTGTACTATGGGAATGAGCAGTTCTTC.

This chain connects TRBV10-1 to TRBJ2-7; a weak D match, TRBD1 (5 bases). CDR1 is WNHNN, CDR2 SYGVQD, per germline (reference sequence). Deletions cut 2 bases from V and 4 bases from J, with 12 bases between. The CDR3 extends over 14 amino acids. This chain's CDR3 is CASSEKRQRYEQYF. The CDR3 DNA reads TGCGCCAGCAGTGAGAAAAGACAGCGATACGAGCAGTACTTC.

The chain couples TRBV4-2 to TRBJ2-2; 10 nucleotides align to TRBD2. With V trimmed by 3 bases and J by 3 bases, 10 bases remained unmatched. The germline V gene has CDR1 LGHNA and CDR2 YNFKEQ. This CDR3 is built from 18 residues. The CDR3 nucleotides read TGTGCCAGCAGCCAGGCCCTAGCGGGAGTCTACGACACCGGGGAGCTGTTTTTT. It encodes CASSQALAGVYDTGELFF.

The V gene is TRBV2, the J gene TRBJ1-2; 12 positions match TRBD1. The CDR3 runs 15 residues. V shed 10 bases and J 7 bases; nucleotides not matched to a gene: 13. CDR1 is SNHLY and CDR2 is FYNNEI in the germline V gene. CDR3 residues: CANVRPGTGGPGYTF. The CDR3, as DNA: TGTGCCAACGTTAGGCCCGGGACAGGGGGCCCTGGCTACACCTTC.

The chain employs TRBV7-9 and TRBJ1-6, with a tentative D call TRBD1 (5 bases). The CDR3 consists of 14 residues. Germline V gives CDR1 SEHNR, CDR2 FQNEAQ (reference sequence). The ends were cut back, 4 bases at V and 9 bases at J, with 13 bases in the middle. CDR3 residues: CASSSGTFSSPLHF. The DNA of the CDR3 is TGTGCCAGCAGCTCCGGGACTTTTAGTTCACCCCTCCACTTT.